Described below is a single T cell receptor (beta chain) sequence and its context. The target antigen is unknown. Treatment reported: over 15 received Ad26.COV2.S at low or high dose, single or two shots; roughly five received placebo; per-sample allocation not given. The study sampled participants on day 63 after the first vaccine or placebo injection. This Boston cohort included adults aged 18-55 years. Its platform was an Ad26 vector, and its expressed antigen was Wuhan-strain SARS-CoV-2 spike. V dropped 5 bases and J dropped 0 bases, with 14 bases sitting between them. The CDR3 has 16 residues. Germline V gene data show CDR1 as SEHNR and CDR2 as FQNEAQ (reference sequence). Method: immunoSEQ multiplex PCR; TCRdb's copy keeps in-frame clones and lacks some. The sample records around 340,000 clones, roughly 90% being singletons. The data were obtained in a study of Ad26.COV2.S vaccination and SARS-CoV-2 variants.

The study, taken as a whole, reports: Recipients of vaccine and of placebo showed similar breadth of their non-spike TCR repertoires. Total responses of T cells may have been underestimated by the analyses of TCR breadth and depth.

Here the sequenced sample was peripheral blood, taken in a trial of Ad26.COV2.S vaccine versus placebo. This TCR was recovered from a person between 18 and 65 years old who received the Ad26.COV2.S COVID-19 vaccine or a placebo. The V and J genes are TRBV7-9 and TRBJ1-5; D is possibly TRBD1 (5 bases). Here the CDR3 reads CASSVGGSNSNQPQHF. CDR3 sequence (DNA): TGTGCCAGCAGCGTGGGGGGTTCTAATAGCAATCAGCCCCAGCATTTT.